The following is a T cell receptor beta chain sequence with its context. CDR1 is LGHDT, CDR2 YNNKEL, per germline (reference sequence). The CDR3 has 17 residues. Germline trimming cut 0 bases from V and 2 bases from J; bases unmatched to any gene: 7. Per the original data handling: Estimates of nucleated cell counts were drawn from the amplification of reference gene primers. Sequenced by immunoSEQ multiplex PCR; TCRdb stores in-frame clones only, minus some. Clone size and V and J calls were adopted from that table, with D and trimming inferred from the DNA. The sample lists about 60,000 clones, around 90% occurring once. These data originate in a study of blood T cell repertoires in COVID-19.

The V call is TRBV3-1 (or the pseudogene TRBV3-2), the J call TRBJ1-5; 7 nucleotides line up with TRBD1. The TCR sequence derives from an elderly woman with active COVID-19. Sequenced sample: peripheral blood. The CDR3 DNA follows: TGTGCCAGCAGCCAAGACGGGACAGCCTCCTGCAATCAGCCCCAGCATTTT. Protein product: CASSQDGTASCNQPQHF.